The entry that follows covers one T cell receptor beta chain sequence. Its antigen is unknown. The repertoire was sequenced with immunoSEQ multiplex PCR; TCRdb's copy has only in-frame clones and lacks some. Of about 150,000 clones listed, approximately 93% were seen once; the top ten hold approximately 1.3%. The data stem from a study of T cell responses to AZD1222 COVID-19 vaccine. General study findings and limits: Spike-specific TCR breadth rose after two AZD1222 doses, and depth rose as well. Seropositive status at baseline applied to only a handful of AZD1222 recipients. White British donors predominated, females outnumbered males, and clonal diversity was possibly underestimated. Spike-wide vaccine-associated CD4 TCRs dominated at 160-218 and 743-854.

Germline loops: CDR1 MNHEY, CDR2 SVGEGT. The CDR3 spans 11 residues. The ends were cut back, 2 bases at V and 3 bases at J, with 2 bases in the middle. The sequence came from an adult who received the AZD1222 COVID-19 vaccine. This chain connects TRBV6-2 or TRBV6-3 to TRBJ2-7; no reliable D call. The material sequenced was peripheral blood, taken 28 days after the second AZD1222 dose. As DNA, the CDR3 is TGTGCCAGCAGTTACCTCTACGAGCAGTACTTC. It encodes CASSYLYEQYF.